This T cell receptor beta chain was captured in a study of CD8+ T cells in alopecia areata. Study-wide background: Tofacitinib lasted 6 to 18 months, then 6 months off drug. Study results and limitations: Scalp sequencing captures resident alphabeta T cells of normal skin too. Clonality in lesional scalp, especially alopecia totalis/universalis, exceeded that of normal scalp.

The CDR3 consists of 15 residues. V trimming: 0 bases; J trimming: 4 bases; junction bases outside the gene matches: 4. Germline lookup yields CDR1 SGDLS and CDR2 YYNGEE. Described treatment: oral pan-JAK inhibitor, 5-10 mg twice daily. Extracted from the samples, RNA was reverse transcribed into cDNA to serve as the sequencing template. The table came from immunoSEQ multiplex PCR; TCRdb's copy has only in-frame clones and leaves some out. The sample contains about 210,000 clones, under 60% of which appear only once. A single count supports this clone. What it binds is not known. The rearrangement joins TRBV9 to TRBJ1-1; 9 bases fit TRBD1. The sequence came from a human donor with alopecia areata. The sample here was CD4+ T cells sorted from blood, taken at week 4, from a patient treated with tofacitinib. The CDR3 reads CASSVEGQGGTEAFF. In nucleotides, the CDR3 is TGTGCCAGCAGCGTAGAGGGACAGGGAGGCACTGAAGCTTTCTTT.